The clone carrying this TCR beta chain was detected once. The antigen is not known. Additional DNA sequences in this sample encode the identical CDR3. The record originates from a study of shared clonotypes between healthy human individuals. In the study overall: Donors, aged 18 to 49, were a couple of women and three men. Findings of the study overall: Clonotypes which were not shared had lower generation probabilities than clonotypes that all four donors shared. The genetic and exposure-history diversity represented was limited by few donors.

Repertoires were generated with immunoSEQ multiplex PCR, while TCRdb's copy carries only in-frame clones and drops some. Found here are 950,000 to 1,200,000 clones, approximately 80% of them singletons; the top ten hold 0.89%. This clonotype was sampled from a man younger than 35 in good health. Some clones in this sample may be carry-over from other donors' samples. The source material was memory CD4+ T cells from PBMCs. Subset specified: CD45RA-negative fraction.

The CDR3 bases are TGCAGTGCTAGTGACAAGTACGAGCAGTACTTC. This gives the protein CSASDKYEQYF. The chain joins TRBV20-1 to TRBJ2-7; the D is unclear. Trimming removed 3 bases from V and 4 bases from J, with 7 bases in between. Germline assignment: CDR1 DFQATT and CDR2 SNEGSKA (reference sequence). There are 11 residues in the CDR3.